Each of the 31 T cell receptor beta chains below was sequenced from the same sample in a study of CD8 T cells in ankylosing spondylitis. The study, taken as a whole, reports: A TCR beta motif of eight highly homologous variants appeared characteristic of ankylosing spondylitis blood.

TCRdb itself ran the 5' RACE reads through MiXCR, one entry per CDR3 protein. The sample carries around 770,000 distinct CDR3 sequences, 10% to 15% recorded once. The antigens these receptors bind are not known. Sequences were obtained from blood, either unsorted or a sorted T cell fraction (not recorded which). These receptors originate from a male donor with ankylosing spondylitis.

The V gene is TRBV9, the J gene TRBJ2-5; TRBD2 aligns across 9 bases. V lost 0 bases, J lost 2 bases, and 5 bases stayed unmatched. CDR3 size: 16 residues. Germline assignment: CDR1 SGDLS and CDR2 YYNGEE. As DNA, the CDR3 is TGTGCCAGCAGCGTAGGGGATAGCGGGGGTCAAGAGACCCAGTACTTC. Translating it yields CASSVGDSGGQETQYF.

The V and J genes are TRBV27 and TRBJ2-3, with TRBD1 matching over 7 bases. The junction had 12 bases not matched to a gene; V was cut back by 6 bases and J by 3 bases. CDR1 is MNHEY, CDR2 SMNVEV, per germline (reference sequence). CDR3 size: 16 residues. The CDR3 DNA reads as TGTGCCAGCAGACCTGACAGGGACGGGTGGACAGATACGCAGTATTTT. This codes for CASRPDRDGWTDTQYF.

This clonotype was seen a handful of times. The CDR3 DNA is TGTGCCATCGGTGCCAGGGAGGGAACTGAAGCTTTCTTT. This encodes CAIGAREGTEAFF. The rearrangement links TRBV10-3 to TRBJ1-1, with a weak D call TRBD1 (5 bases). V lost 8 bases, J lost 5 bases, and 15 bases lay in between. Germline V gene sequence: CDR1 ENHRY, CDR2 SYGVKD. This CDR3 has 13 amino acids.

This clonotype has a count of ten or more. This chain connects TRBV5-6 to TRBJ2-7; 10 nucleotides align to TRBD1. The germline V gene has CDR1 SGHDT and CDR2 YYEEEE. V shed 4 bases, J shed 9 bases, and the junction held 13 bases outside the gene matches. CDR3 length: 15 residues. The chain's CDR3 is CASSRRDRGPLAQYF. The CDR3, as DNA: TGTGCCAGCAGCCGACGGGACAGGGGACCACTCGCGCAGTACTTC.

V usage is TRBV29-1 and J usage is TRBJ1-6; TRBD1 might be the D (6 bases). Germline assignment: CDR1 SQVTM and CDR2 ANQGSEA. The CDR3 contains 13 residues. Trimming removed 6 bases from V and 8 bases from J, with 14 bases in between. As DNA, the CDR3 is TGCAGCGTCAGACAGGCGACTTATTCACCCCTCCACTTT. Protein product: CSVRQATYSPLHF.

This clonotype was seen more than once but under ten times. The chain carries TRBV7-6 and TRBJ1-3; D is unresolved. Germline V lookup: CDR1 SGHVS, CDR2 FNYEAQ. Trimming stripped 5 bases from V and 4 bases from J, with 12 bases between. CDR3 length equals 14 residues. CDR3 sequence (DNA): TGTGCCAGCAGCCGGACGTTTCAAGGAAACACCATATATTTT. It codes for CASSRTFQGNTIYF.

This clonotype was detected only a few times. This chain connects TRBV9 to TRBJ1-4; D possibly corresponds to TRBD1 (5 bases). V lost 2 bases, J lost 0 bases, and 14 bases lay in between. Looked up from germline, CDR1 is SGDLS and CDR2 is YYNGEE. This CDR3 region has 17 residues. CDR3 loop: CASSVTGGSATNEKLFF. The CDR3, as DNA: TGTGCCAGCAGCGTCACGGGGGGATCCGCAACTAATGAAAAACTGTTTTTT.

This chain uses TRBV4-1 with TRBJ2-7; 7 bases map to TRBD1. This CDR3 is built from 15 residues. The germline gives CDR1 MGHRA, CDR2 YSYEKL. Losses at the gene ends were 2 bases for V and 2 bases for J; bases not matched to a gene: 6. As DNA, the CDR3 is TGCGCCAGCAGCCAACTACAGGGGCTTGCCTACGAGCAGTACTTC. Protein sequence: CASSQLQGLAYEQYF.

This clonotype was detected only a few times. The gene calls are TRBV18 and TRBJ1-1; D is unresolved. The CDR3 runs 12 residues. V lost 0 bases and J 7 bases, leaving 6 bases between the germline ends. Germline assignment: CDR1 KGHSH and CDR2 LQKENI. The CDR3 here is CASSPPVGEAFF. CDR3 DNA: TGTGCCAGCTCACCACCGGTTGGTGAAGCTTTCTTT.

This clonotype was picked up a small number of times. The chain couples TRBV4-2 to TRBJ1-2; D not certain. V lost 4 bases and J lost 1, with 19 bases in between. In germline, CDR1 is LGHNA, CDR2 YNFKEQ. This CDR3 is 17 amino acids long. The CDR3 loop reads CASSLRDEREFNYGYTF. The DNA for the CDR3 is TGTGCCAGCAGCCTACGCGACGAAAGGGAGTTTAACTATGGCTACACCTTC.

The V call is TRBV20-1, the J call TRBJ2-3, with 9 bases matching TRBD2. V was pared by 3 bases and J by 8 bases, with 12 bases of the junction left unmatched. The CDR3 spans 15 residues. CDR1 is DFQATT, CDR2 SNEGSKA, per germline (reference sequence). The CDR3 nucleotides read TGCAGTGCTAGGCCCTCGGAAGCGGGGGGAGGTACGCAGTATTTT. Amino acids: CSARPSEAGGGTQYF.

This clonotype was seen many times. The chain uses TRBV29-1 and TRBJ1-1; 9 bases fit TRBD1. This CDR3 contains 14 residues. The J segment lost 2 bases and the V segment lost 4 bases, leaving 5 bases of the junction unmatched. The germline V gene has CDR1 SQVTM and CDR2 ANQGSEA. CDR3 bases: TGCAGCGTTGGCCGGGACAGGGACAACACTGAAGCTTTCTTT. Translated: CSVGRDRDNTEAFF.

This clonotype was observed many times. The V and J genes are TRBV29-1 and TRBJ2-7; tentatively, D is TRBD1 or TRBD2 (5 bases each). The CDR3 runs 13 residues. In germline, CDR1 is SQVTM, CDR2 ANQGSEA. V dropped 5 bases and J dropped 2 bases, with 13 bases sitting between them. CDR3 loop: CSVREGPTYEQYF. The CDR3 region has the DNA TGCAGCGTTCGCGAGGGACCAACCTACGAGCAGTACTTC.

This clonotype turned up a few times. The chain links TRBV2 to TRBJ2-5; D unresolved. Germline V CDR1 and CDR2: SNHLY, FYNNEI. The CDR3 is 13 residues long. The V and J ends lost 5 bases and 3 bases respectively, with 10 bases between them. The CDR3 DNA reads as TGTGCCAGCAGTACACTGACAAAAGAGACCCAGTACTTC. Residues: CASSTLTKETQYF.

The rearrangement uses TRBV7-2 and TRBJ2-2; the D is unclear. Germline V gene lookup returns CDR1 SGHTA and CDR2 FQGNSA. CDR3 size: 14 residues. Between the trimmed V and J ends, which lost 1 base and 10 bases, there was a span of 13 bases. The chain's CDR3 is CASSLVGSSKELFF. DNA for the CDR3: TGTGCCAGCAGCTTAGTAGGTAGTTCTAAGGAGCTGTTTTTT.

This clonotype was seen a handful of times. This sequence joins TRBV25-1 and TRBJ2-3, with 8 bases identical to TRBD1. The V gene end was trimmed by 3 bases and the J gene end by 0 bases; junction bases not matched to a gene: 5. The CDR3 totals 16 residues. CDR1 and CDR2 from the germline V gene are MGHDK and SYGVNS. This CDR3 reads CASSDPGQGSTDTQYF. Written as DNA, the CDR3 is TGTGCCAGCAGTGACCCAGGACAGGGTAGCACAGATACGCAGTATTTT. The full variable domain, rest sourced from reference TRBV25-1 and TRBJ2-3, is EADIYQTPRYLVIGTGKKITLECSQTMGHDKMYWYQQDPGMELHLIHYSYGVNSTEKGDLSSESTVSRIRTEHFPLTLESARPSHTSQYLCASSDPGQGSTDTQYFGPGTRLTVL.

The rearrangement uses TRBV12-3 or TRBV12-4 and TRBJ2-2; 8 bases map to TRBD1. Trimming took 1 base from V and 3 from J; bases not matched to a gene: 4. The CDR3 consists of 16 residues. The CDR3 is CASSLDRGADTGELFF. In nucleotides, the CDR3 is TGTGCCAGCAGTTTAGACAGGGGGGCAGACACCGGGGAGCTGTTTTTT.

This clonotype has more than one count but fewer than ten. V is TRBV4-3 and J is TRBJ1-4, with 8 bases aligning to TRBD1. The V segment lost 6 bases and the J segment 7 bases; nucleotides outside the gene matches: 13. The CDR3 totals 16 residues. Germline V lookup: CDR1 LGHNA, CDR2 YSLEER. This CDR3 is CASSLTLDRVGEKLFF. CDR3 nucleotides: TGCGCCAGCAGTCTCACGCTGGACAGGGTGGGTGAAAAACTGTTTTTT.

The J gene is TRBJ1-5, the V gene TRBV20-1; TRBD1 is a possible D gene (5 bases). The V and J ends lost 7 bases and 3 bases respectively, with 10 bases between them. This CDR3 comprises 12 residues. The germline V gene encodes CDR1 DFQATT and CDR2 SNEGSKA (reference sequence). CDR3 amino acids: CSGGDFNQPQHF. CDR3 in DNA: TGCAGTGGGGGGGACTTCAATCAGCCCCAGCATTTT.

CDR3 coding DNA: TGTGCCAGCAGCTCTGCATGGAGGTACCAAGAGACCCAGTACTTC. This sequence encodes CASSSAWRYQETQYF. This chain connects TRBV7-9 to TRBJ2-5, with D tentatively TRBD2 (5 bases). The CDR3 covers 15 residues. V gave up 4 bases and J gave up 0 bases, with 12 bases separating them. The germline V gene encodes CDR1 SEHNR and CDR2 FQNEAQ (reference sequence). Complete variable domain (other parts from reference TRBV7-9 and TRBJ2-5): DTGVSQNPRHKITKRGQNVTFRCDPISEHNRLYWYRQTLGQGPEFLTYFQNEAQLEKSRLLSDRFSAERPKGSFSTLEIQRTEQGDSAMYLCASSSAWRYQETQYFGPGTRLLVL.

This clonotype came up many times. The germline gene is not matched at one end of the junction; a read error may be the cause. The DNA for the CDR3 is TGTGCCAGCCGCTCCGAGGGAAGGCAATCCGATTCCTTC. It codes for CASRSEGRQSDSF. The chain uses TRBV28 and TRBJ2-7; D is possibly TRBD2 (5 bases). This CDR3 contains 13 residues. The germline V gene has CDR1 MDHEN and CDR2 SYDVKM.

This clonotype turned up a few times. This chain uses TRBV6-5 with TRBJ1-1; D is possibly TRBD1 (5 bases). CDR1 MNHEY and CDR2 SVGAGI come from the germline V gene. Trimming left V 5 bases short and J 3 bases short, with 13 bases between. The CDR3 runs to 14 residues. The CDR3 nucleotides are TGTGCCAGCAGTAACCGGGACGTAGACACTGAAGCTTTCTTT. This gives the protein CASSNRDVDTEAFF.

This clonotype has at least ten counts. At one end the junction does not follow the germline gene, possibly because of a read error. This chain joins TRBV5-1 and TRBJ1-1; D remains unclear. Germline CDR1 reads SGHRS; CDR2 reads YFSETQ. CDR3 length: 13 amino acids. The CDR3 reads CASSLDGYTEAFF. CDR3 coding DNA: TGTGCCAGCAGCTTAGACGGTTACACTGAAGCTTTCTTT. The variable domain in full, with the rest retrieved from reference TRBV5-1 and TRBJ1-1, is KAGVTQTPRYLIKTRGQQVTLSCSPISGHRSVSWYQQTPGQGLQFLFEYFSETQRNKGNFPGRFSGRQFSNSRSEMNVSTLELGDSALYLCASSLDGYTEAFFGQGTRLTVV.

This clonotype was seen many times. CDR3 in DNA: TGTGCCAGCAGCGTAGGCCCTAGCGGCTCCTACGAGCAGTACTTC. Translated: CASSVGPSGSYEQYF. This chain uses TRBV9 with TRBJ2-7; 7 nucleotides line up with TRBD2. Germline assignment: CDR1 SGDLS and CDR2 YYNGEE. The V and J ends lost 0 bases and 0 bases, in that order; junction bases with no gene match: 3. The length of the CDR3 is 15 residues. Together with reference TRBV9 and TRBJ2-7, the CDR3 gives the full variable domain: DSGVTQTPKHLITATGQRVTLRCSPRSGDLSVYWYQQSLDQGLQFLIQYYNGEERAKGNILERFSAQQFPDLHSELNLSSLELGDSALYFCASSVGPSGSYEQYFGPGTRLTVT.

This clonotype occurred a few times. The J gene is TRBJ2-3, the V gene TRBV24-1; TRBD2 matches 15 bases. Trimming at V came to 4 bases and at J to 3 bases, leaving 4 bases not matched to a gene. Germline V gives CDR1 KGHDR, CDR2 SFDVKD. The CDR3 runs 17 residues. The CDR3 loop reads CATSDPGTSGRTDTQYF. The CDR3 coding sequence is TGTGCCACCAGTGACCCGGGGACTAGCGGGAGGACAGATACGCAGTATTTT.

The chain carries TRBV20-1 and TRBJ1-1; D not resolved. Trimming shortened V by 4 bases and J by 0 bases, and 9 bases separated the two germline ends. Germline-derived CDR1 and CDR2 are DFQATT and SNEGSKA (reference sequence). This CDR3 has 13 amino acids. The CDR3 DNA sequence: TGCAGTGCTATACAGAACATGAACACTGAAGCTTTCTTT. Translation gives CSAIQNMNTEAFF.

In DNA form, the CDR3 reads TGCAGTGCTAGAGATCGTTCGACAGGGGGCTATTCACCCCTCCACTTT. Translating it yields CSARDRSTGGYSPLHF. The chain combines TRBV20-1 with TRBJ1-6; 10 bases line up with TRBD1. V dropped 0 bases and J dropped 8; count of bases not matched to a gene: 7. CDR1 is DFQATT and CDR2 is SNEGSKA in the germline V gene (reference sequence). The CDR3 consists of 16 residues.

This clonotype occurred many times. The V and J genes are TRBV5-1 and TRBJ2-1; 10 bases match TRBD2. Germline loops: CDR1 SGHRS, CDR2 YFSETQ. The CDR3 totals 16 residues. With V trimmed by 0 bases and J by 2 bases, 2 bases remained unmatched. The chain's CDR3 is CASSLVLAGAYNEQFF. CDR3 in DNA: TGCGCCAGCAGCTTGGTTCTAGCGGGAGCCTACAATGAGCAGTTCTTC.

This clonotype has a count of ten or more. The chain couples TRBV20-1 to TRBJ2-1; D is ambiguous. Germline V CDR1 and CDR2: DFQATT, SNEGSKA (reference sequence). V lost 3 bases and J lost 6, with 9 bases in between. The CDR3 totals 12 residues. Here the CDR3 reads CSASGNLNEQFF. For the CDR3, the DNA is TGCAGTGCTAGCGGAAACCTCAATGAGCAGTTCTTC.

The J gene is TRBJ1-2, the V gene TRBV29-1; no reliable D call. CDR1 and CDR2 (germline): SQVTM, ANQGSEA. The ends were cut back, 3 bases at V and 0 bases at J, with 11 bases in the middle. The CDR3 length is 14 residues. The DNA for the CDR3 is TGCAGCGTTGACGGGAGGTCAGCTAACTATGGCTACACCTTC. Translating gives CSVDGRSANYGYTF.

This clonotype was detected ten times or more. The J gene is TRBJ2-2, the V gene TRBV4-3; D unresolved. The germline gives CDR1 LGHNA, CDR2 YSLEER. V was trimmed by 0 bases and J by 5 bases, leaving 7 bases between them. The CDR3 totals 14 residues. Here the CDR3 reads CASSQESPTGELFF. In DNA, the CDR3 is TGCGCCAGCAGCCAAGAATCCCCAACCGGGGAGCTGTTTTTT.